This TCR beta chain was sequenced for a study of shared clonotypes between healthy human individuals. Findings and caveats of the study: Sharing across a handful of donors was seen in approximately 5.2% of naive CD4 clonotypes.

A note on this clone: What it recognizes is unknown.

Profiled with immunoSEQ multiplex PCR; TCRdb holds only in-frame clones, not every one. The table lists roughly 1 million clones, 75% of them singletons, with about 1.5% in the top ten. V lost 1 base and J 9 bases, leaving 13 bases between the germline ends. This CDR3 comprises 15 residues. CDR1 is SGHTA, CDR2 FQGNSA, per germline. This TCR derives from a man between 18 and 35 years old in good health. The chain uses TRBV7-2 and TRBJ1-6; the D gene is possibly TRBD1 (5 bases). The sample comprised memory CD4+ T cells sorted from blood. Subset meaning: CD45RA-negative fraction. As DNA, the CDR3 is TGTGCCAGCAGCTTAGGAATTTCTGGGACTTCACCCCTCCACTTT. Translated, it gives CASSLGISGTSPLHF.